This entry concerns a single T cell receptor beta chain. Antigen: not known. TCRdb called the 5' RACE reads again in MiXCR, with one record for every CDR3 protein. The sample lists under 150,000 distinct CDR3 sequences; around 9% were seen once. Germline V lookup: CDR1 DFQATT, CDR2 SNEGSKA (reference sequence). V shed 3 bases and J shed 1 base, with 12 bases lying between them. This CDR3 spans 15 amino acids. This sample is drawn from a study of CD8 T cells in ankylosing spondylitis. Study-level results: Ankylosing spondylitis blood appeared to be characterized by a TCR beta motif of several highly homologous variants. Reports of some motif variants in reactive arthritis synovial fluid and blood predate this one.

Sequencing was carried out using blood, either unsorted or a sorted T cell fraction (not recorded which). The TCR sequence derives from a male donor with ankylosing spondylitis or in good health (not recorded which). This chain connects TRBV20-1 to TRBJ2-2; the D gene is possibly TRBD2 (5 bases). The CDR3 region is CSASSSRGNTGELFF. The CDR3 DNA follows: TGCAGTGCTAGTTCTAGCCGAGGGAACACCGGGGAGCTGTTTTTT.